This T cell receptor beta chain was recorded in a study of blood T cells in healthy people across ages (dated by TCRdb to the mid-2010s). Background on the whole study: Template switching captured roughly one uniquely barcoded TCR beta cDNA molecule per two T cells in model experiments. Age-related changes in TCR beta repertoire diversity were measured in the study by deep sequencing normalized with unique cDNA molecular identifiers. The donors were split into four age groups: young (average about 16 years), middle-aged (around 37), aged (more than 55) and long-lived (approximately 89). For two donors (one aged 18 to 30 and one aged 80 or older), the study analyzed two additional independent replicas of 1 million unique cDNA reads from the same blood draw. The paper's findings and limits, for the study overall: As age increased, observed TCR beta diversity per million T cells dropped in a roughly linear way, and a significant reduction was already evident by age 40. Because donor CMV infection status was unknown, age-related changes in expanded clonotypes were potentially confounded. Conclusive comparison of naive and antigen-experienced compartments was prevented by the profiling of bulk unsorted PBMCs. Estimates of total diversity from one million sequenced T cells were regarded as lower bounds and underestimates. A strong correlation was found between observed TCR beta diversity and the percentage of naive T cells measured by flow cytometry. The long-lived group showed more naive CD4+ T cells, fewer expanded clones and increased TCR diversity than the aged group, suggesting age selection.

For this chain, trimming is 4 bases at the V end and 2 bases at the J end, and the number of junction bases without a gene match is 5. From the cysteine up to the phenylalanine, the CDR3 has a length of 14 residues. The sequence is cut down to CDR3 DNA, 42 bases in frame from base 1. The germline V gene supplies CDR1 SGHRS and CDR2 YFSETQ. Library preparation employed 5' RACE. Sequencing relied on an Illumina HiSeq 2500. A second PCR of about 7 to 12 cycles was performed with a sample-barcoded 5' primer and a J-beta primer mix. A unique molecular identifier was introduced onto each TCR beta cDNA molecule by a template-switch 5' adaptor carrying 12 random nucleotides. Each sample yielded at least 2.5 million CDR3-containing paired-end reads. First-strand cDNA synthesis was performed from all RNA using the Mint cDNA synthesis kit, with priming by a TRBC-specific oligonucleotide. After uracil-DNA glycosylase treatment, a first 18-cycle PCR used universal primers M1SS and BC2_uni_R on all cDNA. The paper's data handling went like this. Each sample was normalized by randomly selecting 1 million high-quality reads, each carrying a distinct molecular identifier. Reads sharing molecular identifiers were discarded rather than binned into consensus sequences. CDR3 identification, clonotype clustering and error correction used MiTCR with a Q25 quality threshold and the strictest error-elimination algorithm. A nonparametric unseen species model with Euler transformation was used to estimate lower-bound total TCR beta diversity. Using fastp trimming at Q25 and MiXCR clonotype assembly, TCRdb reanalyzed the public sequencing data and kept in-frame beta chains. Identical CDR3 protein sequences are pooled into one entry, listed with their most common genes and DNA. What appears here as the V and J calls and clone size reflects TCRdb's work, not the paper's. This sample has 600,000 to 1,000,000 distinct CDR3 sequences in its table, and 20% to 25% of those were observed once. Of the sample, approximately 3.7% falls within the top ten clones.

This clonotype was detected a few times. This clone's antigen is unknown. No much larger clone is present one base from it, and per-base qualities are unavailable. The roughly 39 donors, aged roughly 6 to 95 years, were systemically healthy Caucasian individuals from Russia. About 9.6 milliliters of peripheral blood were collected from each donor into EDTA-treated Vacutainer tubes. PBMCs were isolated by Ficoll-Paque density-gradient centrifugation, with at least 6 million obtained per sample. Trizol reagent was used to extract total RNA from PBMCs, with at least 6 micrograms per sample. For every donor, an aliquot of PBMCs went through flow cytometry to measure the percentages of naive CD45RAhigh/CD27high T cells. These data were likewise used in another study, on T cells of mothers and their children. As described in the second report: Donors were nine systemically healthy Caucasian individuals: three mothers and their six children. cDNA synthesis used all of the extracted RNA, with roughly 1.5 ug of RNA in each 15 ul reaction. In the second PCR, the M1S primer introduced both the sample barcodes and 2-4 random nucleotides. Over 9.5 million TCR beta CDR3 reads were obtained for each mother, and millions of reads were obtained for each child. Thymic selection shapes the output of TCR recombination in a similar way in related and unrelated pairs, and inherited differences have a minor effect. Related mother-child pairs always showed normalized repertoire overlap that was slightly higher than in unrelated mother-child pairs, though the difference was never significant. No persistent microchimeric T cell clones were detected, at a sensitivity of approximately 110 clones per million clonotypes. In the study, deep NGS was used to compare the TCR beta repertoires of mothers and children, and features distinguishing related mother-child pairs from unrelated individuals were sought. On average, the children were roughly 11 +/- 4 years old, while the mothers were approximately 40 +/- 4 years old. After adapter ligation with NEBNext reagents, the libraries were sequenced on Illumina HiSeq 2000 with 100+100 nt paired-end reads. Mother and child libraries were prepared a month apart and sequenced in separate runs to prevent cross-contamination. For each donor, between about 450,000 and 2,300,000 distinct TCR beta clonotypes were identified. Naive TCR beta clonotypes were estimated from low-frequency clonotypes matched to each donor's FACS-determined naive share, without sorting.

The sequence links TRBV5-1 to TRBJ2-7; 8 central bases correspond to TRBD2. The clonotype originates from a boy between 10 and 17 years old in good health. Sequencing was done on a sample of blood. The CDR3 region has the sequence CASSPLGGAYEQYF. The bases are TGCGCCAGCAGCCCGCTCGGGGGGGCCTACGAGCAGTACTTC.